The subject of this entry is one T cell receptor beta chain. A much larger clone lies a single base off, so this may be a read error. Given the absence of the conserved phenylalanine or tryptophan at the CDR3 end, a read error is likely. The V gene end was trimmed by 1 base and the J gene end by 4 bases; junction bases not matched to a gene: 4. Per the germline V gene, CDR1 is LGHNA and CDR2 is YSLEER. The CDR3 consists of 16 residues. These data are taken from a study of patients and donors after allogeneic stem cell transplantation. TCRdb used MiXCR to reprocess the RT-PCR reads, holding one entry per CDR3 protein. The table shows roughly 940,000 distinct CDR3 sequences, with around 17% occurring only once.

The clonotype originates from a human donor who was either an allogeneic HSCT recipient or a stem cell or donor lymphocyte infusion donor (not recorded which). It is not recorded whose cells these are; they may come from a transplant donor. The chain joins TRBV4-3 to TRBJ2-1; 10 nucleotides align to TRBD1. The sequenced sample consisted of blood, either unsorted or a sorted T cell fraction (not recorded which). CDR3 sequence reads: CASSQAGQGEYNEQFV. The CDR3 bases are TGCGCCAGCAGCCAAGCAGGACAGGGGGAATACAATGAGCAGTTCGTC.